This TCR beta chain was captured by sequencing in a study of T cells in Graves' hyperthyroidism and ophthalmopathy (dated by TCRdb to the late 2010s). Background for the entire study: Peripheral blood samples were taken at initial diagnosis, before any treatment was given. The approximately 98 discovery patients were randomly divided into training and test sets at a 7:3 ratio. The paper reports TCR Vbeta CDR3 sequencing of 130 to 150 peripheral blood samples: some 44 ophthalmopathy, under 80 hyperthyroidism and some 17 progressor patients. Following sampling, methimazole starting at 30 mg daily was given to hyperthyroidism patients, and high-dose intravenous methylprednisolone was given to ophthalmopathy patients. In several Graves' hyperthyroidism patients, the study also compared T-cell repertoires from thyroid tissue with T-cell repertoires from blood. Prospective prediction of ophthalmopathy was tested in an independent validation cohort consisting of fewer than 20 hyperthyroidism patients and approximately 16 patients who later progressed to ophthalmopathy. A discovery cohort of about a hundred patients, about 44 with Graves' ophthalmopathy and 57 with stable Graves' hyperthyroidism, was used to find distinguishing TCR V-J signatures. On the study overall, not on this receptor specifically: Most expanded thyroid clonotypes (frequency above 0.001) were also found in blood, which suggests that blood repertoires may mirror thyroid immune responses. In validation, the model predicted progression to ophthalmopathy with 55% to 71% sensitivity and 72% to 85% specificity, a median of 6.5 months before onset. No statistical method was used to set the sample size in advance, and investigators knew the group allocation. Ophthalmopathy was separated from stable hyperthyroidism by a 13 V-J signature model, with roughly 88% sensitivity and about 81% specificity obtained in cross-validation and 80%/75% obtained in testing.

Stable Graves' hyperthyroidism was defined as the absence of progression to ophthalmopathy over 18 months of follow-up. Hyperthyroidism patients were newly diagnosed, with disease duration under 2 months, and aged 18 to 65 years. Any patient with an uncontrolled infection, another autoimmune disease, pregnancy or lactation was excluded. Diagnoses were established on the basis of clinical symptoms, serum thyroxine and TRAb, thyroid ultrasound, and orbital computed tomography. PBMCs were isolated from around 10 ml of fresh peripheral blood by Ficoll-Paque density gradient centrifugation. Total RNA was extracted with Trizol reagent, and quality was checked on an Agilent 2100 Bioanalyzer. About this clonotype: Its antigen remains undetermined. An end of the junction does not agree with germline; a read error may underlie this.

TCR beta CDR3 regions were amplified from RNA transcripts. The first round of RT-PCR for the TCR CDR3 was performed with the HTBI primer set and the Qiagen OneStep RT-PCR kit. Libraries were constructed in a second round of multiplex PCR, after which size selection and purification were performed. The libraries were sequenced on an Illumina HiSeq2000 using paired-end 100 bp reads. The authors processed their data as follows. SOAPnuke was used to process the raw data, with reads discarded if the reads contained adapters or uncalled bases, had a mean Phred below 15, or lacked an exact constant-primer or identifier match. High-quality paired reads were merged with COPE v1.2.5, and unique nucleotide sequences were defined as clonotypes. MiTCR v1.1 was used to align the clonotypes against IMGT TRBV, TRBD and TRBJ reference segments. The analysis was restricted to V-J combinations with a frequency above 0.0001, which together covered 99% to 99.2% of the repertoires. A TCS score was defined as the ratio between F50 (clonal expansion) and ExV (chaos), using BLOSUM62-based TCRdist between CDR3 peptides within each V-J. Welch's t-statistics and random forest reduced around 550 V-J features to about 12, which were used in a naive Bayes classifier (R e1071). The public reads were quality trimmed at Q25 with fastp and then assembled into clones with MiXCR by TCRdb, keeping productive beta chains. One record per CDR3 amino acid sequence lists the most common genes and DNA. The V and J calls follow TCRdb's processing rather than the paper's. The sample has fewer than 850,000 distinct CDR3 sequences on record, roughly 17% of them singletons. About 16% of the sample is in the top ten clones.

The CDR3 measures 14 amino acids from cysteine to phenylalanine. Here the CDR3 DNA is all that survives: 42 bases in frame from base 1. The germline V gene encodes CDR1 MRHNA and CDR2 SNTAGT. In this chain, TRBV6-4 is recombined with TRBJ2-7, with the D gene uncertain. This TCR was sampled from a man between 45 and 60 years old with Graves' hyperthyroidism. Input material: blood. CDR3 loop: CASSYSGPSYEQCF. The nucleotides read TGTGCCAGCAGTTACTCTGGGCCCTCCTACGAGCAGTGCTTC.